The following is a TCR beta chain sequence with its context. Sequencing used immunoSEQ multiplex PCR; TCRdb keeps in-frame clones, though not all of them. The sample gives tens of thousands of clones, more than 75% of which show up once; around 4.3% is in the top ten. V was pared by 5 bases and J by 6 bases, with 10 bases between. CDR1 and CDR2 (germline): MNHEY, SVGAGI. The CDR3 totals 12 residues. This entry belongs to a study of identifying expanded T cells in peripheral blood. The receptor's source is a person aged 18-69 years in good health. The chain couples TRBV6-5 to TRBJ1-2, with D hard to call. Sequencing input: blood. The CDR3 nucleotides read TGTGCCAGCAGTGCCCCGAGCCATGGCTACACCTTC. Amino acid sequence: CASSAPSHGYTF.